This T cell receptor beta chain was identified in a study of technical replicates of blood from a few donors. Assay: immunoSEQ multiplex PCR; the TCRdb copy retains only in-frame clones and omits some. This table has about 84,000 clones, 93% appearing once. Specimen: T cells isolated from PBMCs. The sequence came from a human donor in good health.

The DNA of the CDR3 is TGTGCCAGCAGTGACGCTCGGGCTAGCGGGGGCGGGGAGCAGTACTTC. Its protein product is CASSDARASGGGEQYF. The rearrangement links TRBV27 to TRBJ2-7; 10 bases align to TRBD2. Unmatched junction bases numbered 14, after V lost 5 bases and J lost 7 bases. The CDR3 spans 16 residues. From germline, CDR1 is MNHEY and CDR2 SMNVEV (reference sequence).